This section outlines one T cell receptor (beta chain) sequence together with its context. The CDR3 runs 13 residues. Germline V CDR1 and CDR2: LNHDA, SQIVND (reference sequence). V gave up 6 bases and J gave up 1 base, with 9 bases separating them. The protocol was immunoSEQ multiplex PCR, while the TCRdb copy is restricted to in-frame clones and leaves out a portion. The profile covers 250,000 or so clones, with 89% appearing a single time and around 4.6% taken by the ten largest. The data originate from a study of blood T cell repertoires in COVID-19. Turning to the study itself: Spain, Italy and the United States supplied samples that represented acute and convalescent COVID-19.

The sequenced sample consisted of peripheral blood. The source of this sequence is a woman aged 40 to 50 who had recovered from COVID-19. The V call is TRBV19, the J call TRBJ1-2; D uncertain. Written as DNA, the CDR3 is TGTGCCAGTAGCCCGGGTGGTAACTATGGCTACACCTTC. Amino acid sequence: CASSPGGNYGYTF. The whole variable domain, remainder taken from reference TRBV19 and TRBJ1-2, is DGGITQSPKYLFRKEGQNVTLSCEQNLNHDAMYWYRQDPGQGLRLIYYSQIVNDFQKGDIAEGYSVSREKKESFPLTVTSAQKNPTAFYLCASSPGGNYGYTFGSGTRLTVV.